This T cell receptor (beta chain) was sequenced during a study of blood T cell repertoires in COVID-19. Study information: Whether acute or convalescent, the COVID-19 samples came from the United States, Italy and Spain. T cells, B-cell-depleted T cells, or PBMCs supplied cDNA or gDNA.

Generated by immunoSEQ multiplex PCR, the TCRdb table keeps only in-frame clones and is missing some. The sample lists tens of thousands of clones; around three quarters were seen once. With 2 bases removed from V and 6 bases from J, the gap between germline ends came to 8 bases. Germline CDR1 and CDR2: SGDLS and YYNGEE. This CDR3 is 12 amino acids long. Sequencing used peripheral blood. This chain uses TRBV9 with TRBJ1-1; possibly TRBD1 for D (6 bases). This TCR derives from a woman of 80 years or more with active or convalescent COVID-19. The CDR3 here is CASSVSGAEAFF. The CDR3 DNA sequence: TGTGCCAGCAGCGTTTCAGGGGCTGAAGCTTTCTTT.